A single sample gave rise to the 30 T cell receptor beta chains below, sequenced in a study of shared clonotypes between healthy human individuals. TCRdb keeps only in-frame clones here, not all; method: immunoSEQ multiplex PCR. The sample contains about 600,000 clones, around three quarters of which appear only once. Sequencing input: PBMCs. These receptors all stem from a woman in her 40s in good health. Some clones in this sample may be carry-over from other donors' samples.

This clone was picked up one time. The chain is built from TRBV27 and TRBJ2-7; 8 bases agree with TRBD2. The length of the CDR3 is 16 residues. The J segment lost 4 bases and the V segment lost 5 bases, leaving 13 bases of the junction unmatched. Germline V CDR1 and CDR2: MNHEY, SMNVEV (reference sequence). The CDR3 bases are TGTGCCAGCAGTCCCCTAGGGAGCGGGAGACAGTACGAGCAGTACTTC. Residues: CASSPLGSGRQYEQYF.

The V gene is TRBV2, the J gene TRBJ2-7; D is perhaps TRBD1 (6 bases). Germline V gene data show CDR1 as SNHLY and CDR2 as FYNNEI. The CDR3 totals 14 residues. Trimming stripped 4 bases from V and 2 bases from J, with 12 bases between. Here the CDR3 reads CASSGEGEPYEQYF. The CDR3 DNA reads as TGTGCCAGCAGTGGTGAGGGGGAACCCTACGAGCAGTACTTC.

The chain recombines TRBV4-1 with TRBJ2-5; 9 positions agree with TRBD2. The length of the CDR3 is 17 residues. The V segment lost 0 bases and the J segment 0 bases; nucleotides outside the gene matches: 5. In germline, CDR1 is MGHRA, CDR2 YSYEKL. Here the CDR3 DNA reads TGCGCCAGCAGCCAAGATTGGAGCGGGGGGAACCAAGAGACCCAGTACTTC. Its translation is CASSQDWSGGNQETQYF.

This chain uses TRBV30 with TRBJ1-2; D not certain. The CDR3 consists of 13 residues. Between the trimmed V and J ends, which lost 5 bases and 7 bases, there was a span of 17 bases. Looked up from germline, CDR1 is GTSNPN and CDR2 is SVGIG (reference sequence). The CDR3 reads CAWGSLEMGGYTF. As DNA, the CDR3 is TGTGCCTGGGGTAGCCTCGAGATGGGTGGCTACACCTTC.

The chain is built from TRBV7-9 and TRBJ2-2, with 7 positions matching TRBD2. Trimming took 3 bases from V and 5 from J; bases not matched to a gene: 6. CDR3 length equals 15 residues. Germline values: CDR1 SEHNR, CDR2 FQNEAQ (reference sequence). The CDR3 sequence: CASSLDGLGTGELFF. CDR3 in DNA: TGTGCCAGCAGCTTGGACGGACTAGGTACCGGGGAGCTGTTTTTT.

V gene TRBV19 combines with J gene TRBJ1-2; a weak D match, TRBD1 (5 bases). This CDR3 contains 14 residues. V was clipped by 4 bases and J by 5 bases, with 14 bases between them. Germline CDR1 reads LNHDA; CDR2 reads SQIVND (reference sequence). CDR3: CASSSSGFGYGYTF. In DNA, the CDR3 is TGTGCCAGTAGTAGTTCAGGGTTTGGATATGGCTACACCTTC.

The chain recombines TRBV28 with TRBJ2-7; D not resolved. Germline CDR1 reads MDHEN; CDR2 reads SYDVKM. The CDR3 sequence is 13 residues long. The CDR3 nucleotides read TGTGTTGTGACGAAGGAAGACACCTACGAGCAGTACTTC. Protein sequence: CVVTKEDTYEQYF.

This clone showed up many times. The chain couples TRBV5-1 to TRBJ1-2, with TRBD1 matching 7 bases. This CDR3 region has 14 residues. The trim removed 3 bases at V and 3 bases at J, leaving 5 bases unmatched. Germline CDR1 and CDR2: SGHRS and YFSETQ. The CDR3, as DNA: TGCGCCAGCAGCTCGGGGGGGACAGACTATGGCTACACCTTC. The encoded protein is CASSSGGTDYGYTF.

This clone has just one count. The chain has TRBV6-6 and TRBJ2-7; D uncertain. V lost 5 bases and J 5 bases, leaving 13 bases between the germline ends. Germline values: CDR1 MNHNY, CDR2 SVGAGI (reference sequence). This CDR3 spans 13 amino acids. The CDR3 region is CASSTKAFDEQYF. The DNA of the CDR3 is TGTGCCAGCAGTACTAAGGCTTTTGACGAGCAGTACTTC.

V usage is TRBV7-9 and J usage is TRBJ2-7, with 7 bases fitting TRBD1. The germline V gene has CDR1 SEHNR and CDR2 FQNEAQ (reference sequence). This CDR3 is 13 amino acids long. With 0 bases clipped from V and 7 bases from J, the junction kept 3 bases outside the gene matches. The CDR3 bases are TGTGCCAGCAGCTTAGCGCTCAGGGGGGAGCAGTACTTC. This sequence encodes CASSLALRGEQYF.

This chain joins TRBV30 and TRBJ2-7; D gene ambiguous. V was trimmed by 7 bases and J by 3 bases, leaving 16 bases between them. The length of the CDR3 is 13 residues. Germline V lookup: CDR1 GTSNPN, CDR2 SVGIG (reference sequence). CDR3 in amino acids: CASVGVGNYEQYF. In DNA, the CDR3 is TGTGCCTCGGTTGGGGTAGGGAACTACGAGCAGTACTTC.

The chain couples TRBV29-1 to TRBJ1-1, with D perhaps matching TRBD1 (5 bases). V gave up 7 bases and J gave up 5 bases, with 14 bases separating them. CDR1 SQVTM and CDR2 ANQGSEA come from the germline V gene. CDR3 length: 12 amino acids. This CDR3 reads CSGSVGGTEAFF. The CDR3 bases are TGCAGCGGATCGGTGGGGGGGACTGAAGCTTTCTTT.

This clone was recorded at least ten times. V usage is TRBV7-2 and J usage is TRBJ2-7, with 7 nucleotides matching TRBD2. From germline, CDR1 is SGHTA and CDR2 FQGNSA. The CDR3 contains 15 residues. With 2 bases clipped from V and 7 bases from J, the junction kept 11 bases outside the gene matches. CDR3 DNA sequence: TGTGCCAGCAGCTTACTGACTAGCTTCCGTGGTGAGCAGTACTTC. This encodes CASSLLTSFRGEQYF.

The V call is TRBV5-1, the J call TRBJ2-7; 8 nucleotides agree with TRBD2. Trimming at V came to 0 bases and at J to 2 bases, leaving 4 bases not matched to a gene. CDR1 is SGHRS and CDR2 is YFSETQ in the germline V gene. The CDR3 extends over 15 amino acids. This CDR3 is CASSLDTSGTYEQYF. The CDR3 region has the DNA TGCGCCAGCAGCTTGGATACTAGCGGAACCTACGAGCAGTACTTC.

The CDR3 sequence: CASSKTSGTYNEQFF. The CDR3 DNA sequence: TGTGCCAGCAGCAAAACTAGCGGCACCTACAATGAGCAGTTCTTC. V gene TRBV6-6 combines with J gene TRBJ2-1; 8 positions match TRBD2. Germline V lookup: CDR1 MNHNY, CDR2 SVGAGI (reference sequence). The ends lost 6 bases at V and 2 bases at J; junction bases unmatched: 6. The CDR3 consists of 15 residues.

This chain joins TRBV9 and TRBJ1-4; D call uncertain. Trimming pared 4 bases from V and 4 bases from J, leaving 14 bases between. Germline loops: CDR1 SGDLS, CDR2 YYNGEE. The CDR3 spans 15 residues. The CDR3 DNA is TGTGCCAGCAGCTCCCAAGTAGGGCTTAATGAAAAACTGTTTTTT. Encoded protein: CASSSQVGLNEKLFF. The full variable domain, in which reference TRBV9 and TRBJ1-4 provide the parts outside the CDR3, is DSGVTQTPKHLITATGQRVTLRCSPRSGDLSVYWYQQSLDQGLQFLIQYYNGEERAKGNILERFSAQQFPDLHSELNLSSLELGDSALYFCASSSQVGLNEKLFFGSGTQLSVL.

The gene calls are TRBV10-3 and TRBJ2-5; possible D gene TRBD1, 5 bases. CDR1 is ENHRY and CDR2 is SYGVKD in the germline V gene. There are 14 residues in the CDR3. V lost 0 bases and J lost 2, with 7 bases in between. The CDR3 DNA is TGTGCCATCAGTGAGTCGGCAGGGCAAGAGACCCAGTACTTC. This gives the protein CAISESAGQETQYF.

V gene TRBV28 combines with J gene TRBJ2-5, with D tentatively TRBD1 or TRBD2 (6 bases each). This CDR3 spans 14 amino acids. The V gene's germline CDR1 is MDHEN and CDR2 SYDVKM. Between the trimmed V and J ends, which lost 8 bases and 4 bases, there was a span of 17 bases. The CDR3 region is CASATVGGRETQYF. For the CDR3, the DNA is TGTGCCAGCGCCACTGTGGGGGGCCGAGAGACCCAGTACTTC.

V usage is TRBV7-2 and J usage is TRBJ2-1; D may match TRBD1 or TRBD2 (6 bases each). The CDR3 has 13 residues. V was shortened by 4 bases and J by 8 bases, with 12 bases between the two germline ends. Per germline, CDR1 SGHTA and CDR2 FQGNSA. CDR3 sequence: CASSSMRGDEQFF. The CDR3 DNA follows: TGTGCCAGCAGCTCCATGAGGGGGGATGAGCAGTTCTTC. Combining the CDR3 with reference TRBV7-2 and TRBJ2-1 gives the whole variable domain GAGVSQSPSNKVTEKGKDVELRCDPISGHTALYWYRQSLGQGLEFLIYFQGNSAPDKSGLPSDRFSAERTGGSVSTLTIQRTQQEDSAVYLCASSSMRGDEQFFGPGTRLTVL.

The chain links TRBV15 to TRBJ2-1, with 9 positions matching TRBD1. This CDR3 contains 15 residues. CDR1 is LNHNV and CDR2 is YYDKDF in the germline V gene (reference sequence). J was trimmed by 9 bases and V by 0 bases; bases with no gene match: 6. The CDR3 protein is CATSRDLQGAGEQFF. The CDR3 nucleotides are TGTGCCACCAGCAGAGATCTACAGGGGGCCGGTGAGCAGTTCTTC.

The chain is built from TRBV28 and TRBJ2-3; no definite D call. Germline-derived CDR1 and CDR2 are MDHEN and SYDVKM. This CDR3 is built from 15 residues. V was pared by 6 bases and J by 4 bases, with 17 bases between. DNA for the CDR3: TGTGCCAGCAGCCCTCGCTTTTATTCGCCAGATACGCAGTATTTT. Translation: CASSPRFYSPDTQYF. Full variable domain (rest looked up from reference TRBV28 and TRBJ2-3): DVKVTQSSRYLVKRTGEKVFLECVQDMDHENMFWYRQDPGLGLRLIYFSYDVKMKEKGDIPEGYSVSREKKERFSLILESASTNQTSMYLCASSPRFYSPDTQYFGPGTRLTVL.

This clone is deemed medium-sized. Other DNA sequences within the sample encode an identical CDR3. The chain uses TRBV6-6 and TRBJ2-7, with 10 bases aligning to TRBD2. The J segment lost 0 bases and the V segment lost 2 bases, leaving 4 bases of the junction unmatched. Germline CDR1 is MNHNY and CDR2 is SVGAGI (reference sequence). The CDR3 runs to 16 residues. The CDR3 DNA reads TGTGCCAGCAGTTACACGGCTAGCGGGAGCTCCTACGAGCAGTACTTC. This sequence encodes CASSYTASGSSYEQYF.

CDR3 amino acids: CASSVEAGTEAFF. In nucleotides, the CDR3 is TGTGCCAGCAGCGTAGAGGCGGGAACTGAAGCTTTCTTT. The chain recombines TRBV9 with TRBJ1-1; D is unresolved. Trimming took 0 bases from V and 5 from J, leaving 8 bases between them. CDR1 and CDR2 (germline): SGDLS, YYNGEE. The CDR3 covers 13 residues.

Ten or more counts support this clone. CDR3 DNA: TGTGCCAGCAGTCCCGGGACAGCCTTCTCCTACGAGCAGTACTTC. It yields the protein CASSPGTAFSYEQYF. The chain carries TRBV27 and TRBJ2-5, with TRBD1 identical over 7 bases. The end of the DNA is better explained by TRBJ2-7, so the J call may be wrong. Germline V gene data show CDR1 as MNHEY and CDR2 as SMNVEV (reference sequence). The CDR3 covers 15 residues.

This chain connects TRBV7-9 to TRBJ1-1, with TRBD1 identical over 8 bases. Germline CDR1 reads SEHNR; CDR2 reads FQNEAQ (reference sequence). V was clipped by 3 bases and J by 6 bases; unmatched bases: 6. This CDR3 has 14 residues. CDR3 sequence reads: CASSFFTGGAEAFF. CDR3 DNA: TGTGCCAGCAGCTTTTTCACAGGGGGTGCTGAAGCTTTCTTT.

The CDR3 sequence is CASSHDMGDTQYF. The CDR3 DNA is TGCGCCAGCAGCCATGATATGGGGGATACGCAGTATTTT. J is TRBJ2-3 and V is TRBV4-3; D uncertain. Trimming took 3 bases from V and 6 from J, leaving 10 bases between them. The CDR3 covers 13 residues. Per germline, CDR1 LGHNA and CDR2 YSLEER.

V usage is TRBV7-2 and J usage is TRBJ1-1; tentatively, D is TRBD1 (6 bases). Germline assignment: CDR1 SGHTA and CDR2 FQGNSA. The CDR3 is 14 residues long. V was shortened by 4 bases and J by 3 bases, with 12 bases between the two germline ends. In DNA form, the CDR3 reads TGTGCCAGCAGCTCATCGACAGGAGACACTGAAGCTTTCTTT. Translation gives CASSSSTGDTEAFF.

This CDR3 is CASDKTDTGELFF. CDR3 coding DNA: TGTGCCAGTGATAAAACAGACACCGGGGAGCTGTTTTTT. The chain is built from TRBV19 and TRBJ2-2; the D is unclear. The germline V gene has CDR1 LNHDA and CDR2 SQIVND (reference sequence). V was clipped by 8 bases and J by 3 bases, with 10 bases between them. This CDR3 is built from 13 residues.

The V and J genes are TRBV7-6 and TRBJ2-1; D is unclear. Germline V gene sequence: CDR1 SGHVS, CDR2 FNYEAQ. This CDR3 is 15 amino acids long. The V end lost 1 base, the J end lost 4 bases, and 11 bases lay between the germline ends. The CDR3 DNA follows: TGTGCCAGCAGCTTAGTAGGGAATGGGTACAATGAGCAGTTCTTC. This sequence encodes CASSLVGNGYNEQFF.

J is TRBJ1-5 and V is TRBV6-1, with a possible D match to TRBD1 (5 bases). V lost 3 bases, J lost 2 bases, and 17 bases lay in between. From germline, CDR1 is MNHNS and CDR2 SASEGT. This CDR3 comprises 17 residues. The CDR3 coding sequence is TGTGCCAGCAGTGATGGGGGGTCCGGGTGGGGCAATCAGCCCCAGCATTTT. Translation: CASSDGGSGWGNQPQHF.